These 22 T cell receptor beta chains were all obtained from the same sample, sequenced in a study of CD8+ T cells in alopecia areata. Sequencing relied on a cDNA template that was reverse transcribed from extracted RNA. Profiled with immunoSEQ multiplex PCR; TCRdb holds only in-frame clones, not every one. Of roughly 130,000 clones in the sample, around 50% were seen once. The sequencing used CD4+ T cells sorted from blood, collected at week 0. The receptors were sampled from a human donor with alopecia areata.

This clone was counted between two and nine times. CDR3 sequence reads: CASSHGDRGNTDTQYF. The CDR3 DNA reads as TGCGCCAGCAGCCACGGTGACAGGGGGAACACAGATACGCAGTATTTT. The chain carries TRBV5-1 and TRBJ2-3; TRBD1 aligns across 9 bases. The V segment lost 4 bases and the J segment 2 bases; nucleotides outside the gene matches: 8. Germline loops: CDR1 SGHRS, CDR2 YFSETQ. The CDR3 consists of 16 residues. Combining the CDR3 with reference TRBV5-1 and TRBJ2-3 gives the whole variable domain KAGVTQTPRYLIKTRGQQVTLSCSPISGHRSVSWYQQTPGQGLQFLFEYFSETQRNKGNFPGRFSGRQFSNSRSEMNVSTLELGDSALYLCASSHGDRGNTDTQYFGPGTRLTVL.

This clone was detected a few times. The V gene is TRBV5-1, the J gene TRBJ2-3, with unresolved D. Trimming stripped 4 bases from V and 2 bases from J, with 2 bases between. Germline lookup yields CDR1 SGHRS and CDR2 YFSETQ. The CDR3 consists of 11 residues. The CDR3 sequence: CASSDTDTQYF. The CDR3 DNA reads TGCGCCAGCAGCGACACAGATACGCAGTATTTT.

V is TRBV19 and J is TRBJ2-5, with unresolved D. V was pared by 6 bases and J by 1 base, with 12 bases between. Germline CDR1 reads LNHDA; CDR2 reads SQIVND (reference sequence). The CDR3 is 14 amino acids. CDR3 sequence reads: CASRPAGTQETQYF. DNA of the CDR3: TGTGCCAGTAGGCCCGCAGGCACCCAAGAGACCCAGTACTTC.

The rearrangement joins TRBV5-1 to TRBJ1-4; maybe TRBD1 (6 bases). Per germline, CDR1 SGHRS and CDR2 YFSETQ. This CDR3 contains 13 residues. The germline V and J ends were trimmed by 2 bases and 7 bases, with 9 bases remaining between them. The CDR3 reads CASSLGGAEKLFF. CDR3 in DNA: TGCGCCAGCAGCTTAGGGGGAGCTGAAAAACTGTTTTTT.

This clone was detected only once. The V and J genes are TRBV6-1 and TRBJ2-7; D tentatively reads TRBD1 or TRBD2 (5 bases each). Deletions cut 6 bases from V and 11 bases from J, with 17 bases between. The CDR3 is 12 residues long. The germline V gene has CDR1 MNHNS and CDR2 SASEGT. The CDR3 spells CASRPGPRVEYF. As DNA, the CDR3 is TGTGCCAGCAGACCGGGACCGCGCGTTGAGTACTTC.

This chain uses TRBV7-2 with TRBJ2-1, with a tentative D call TRBD2 (6 bases). The CDR3 spans 14 residues. V was clipped by 2 bases and J by 6 bases, with 11 bases between them. Germline V gives CDR1 SGHTA, CDR2 FQGNSA. The chain's CDR3 is CASSLLGTGNEQFF. The CDR3 DNA follows: TGTGCCAGCAGCTTACTCGGGACTGGCAATGAGCAGTTCTTC.

The chain recombines TRBV7-8 with TRBJ2-6; D is ambiguous. The germline V and J ends were trimmed by 2 bases and 11 bases, with 10 bases remaining between them. Germline V CDR1 and CDR2: SGHVS, FQNEAQ. The CDR3 is 13 amino acids. Here the CDR3 DNA reads TGTGCCAGCAGCTTACTACAGTACGACGTCCTGACTTTC. This translates into CASSLLQYDVLTF.

The genes are TRBV7-2 and TRBJ2-7; 7 nucleotides match TRBD1. Germline CDR1 and CDR2: SGHTA and FQGNSA. The CDR3 is 19 residues long. J lost 0 bases, V lost 5 bases, and 19 bases had no gene match. The CDR3 region has the DNA TGTGCCAGCAGCCCCCGACGCAACAGGGGATACACCGCCTCCTACGAGCAGTACTTC. Protein product: CASSPRRNRGYTASYEQYF.

This clone was detected only a few times. The chain recombines TRBV29-1 with TRBJ2-1, with a tentative D call TRBD2 (6 bases). This CDR3 comprises 16 residues. Between the trimmed V and J ends, which lost 3 bases and 4 bases, there was a span of 19 bases. Germline V CDR1 and CDR2: SQVTM, ANQGSEA. The CDR3 spells CSVDRLRDWRYNEQFF. CDR3 nucleotide sequence: TGCAGCGTTGACCGACTCCGGGACTGGAGGTACAATGAGCAGTTCTTC.

V gene TRBV7-2 combines with J gene TRBJ2-5; D could derive from TRBD1 or TRBD2 (6 bases each). This CDR3 is 16 amino acids long. Germline V lookup: CDR1 SGHTA, CDR2 FQGNSA. The germline V and J ends were trimmed by 3 bases and 0 bases, with 14 bases remaining between them. CDR3 bases: TGTGCCAGCAGCTTGTCACGGGGGCCCCACCAAGAGACCCAGTACTTC. Translation: CASSLSRGPHQETQYF.

The chain recombines TRBV7-9 with TRBJ1-1, with no clear D. V shed 5 bases and J shed 4 bases, with 11 bases lying between them. The CDR3 sequence is 13 residues long. Germline CDR1 reads SEHNR; CDR2 reads FQNEAQ (reference sequence). Written as DNA, the CDR3 is TGTGCCAGCAGCGCGCGGGGAGTCACTGAAGCTTTCTTT. It yields the protein CASSARGVTEAFF.

The V gene is TRBV11-2, the J gene TRBJ2-6, with TRBD2 identical over 7 bases. The V gene's germline CDR1 is SGHAT and CDR2 FQNNGV. The CDR3 spans 18 residues. The V segment lost 5 bases and the J segment 0 bases; nucleotides outside the gene matches: 10. As DNA, the CDR3 is TGTGCCAGCAGCCCTAGTGGGAGGGGAGGCTCTGGGGCCAACGTCCTGACTTTC. This encodes CASSPSGRGGSGANVLTF.

There are a few counts of this clone. CDR3 sequence (DNA): TGCGCCAGCAGCCGCCCTACCCTCGTCTCCTACGAGCAGTACTTC. Amino acid sequence: CASSRPTLVSYEQYF. This sequence joins TRBV23-1 and TRBJ2-7; D not resolved. TRBV23-1 is marked as an open reading frame, function uncertain. Trimming removed 6 bases at V and 0 bases at J, with 15 bases between. The CDR3 loop spans 15 amino acids.

The chain employs TRBV28 and TRBJ2-7, with D uncertain. The V gene's germline CDR1 is MDHEN and CDR2 SYDVKM. V gave up 6 bases and J gave up 0 bases, with 12 bases separating them. This CDR3 has 14 amino acids. The CDR3 nucleotides are TGTGCCAGCAGCGCTCCGAGCGTCTCCTACGAGCAGTACTTC. It specifies CASSAPSVSYEQYF.

The chain recombines TRBV7-3 with TRBJ2-1; TRBD2 is a possible D gene (5 bases). Looked up from germline, CDR1 is SGHTA and CDR2 is FQGTGA. The CDR3 sequence is 15 residues long. V dropped 2 bases and J dropped 3 bases, with 11 bases sitting between them. In DNA form, the CDR3 reads TGTGCCAGCAGCTTATCCGGACTGGACTACAATGAGCAGTTCTTC. Translating gives CASSLSGLDYNEQFF.

V and J are TRBV2 and TRBJ2-7; 7 bases are a match to TRBD1. Trimming took 1 base from V and 2 from J; bases not matched to a gene: 11. The CDR3 is 17 amino acids. CDR1 and CDR2 from the germline V gene are SNHLY and FYNNEI. CDR3 amino acids: CASSEGTGGRSPYEQYF. CDR3 in DNA: TGTGCCAGCAGTGAAGGGACAGGAGGTCGATCTCCCTACGAGCAGTACTTC.

The chain combines TRBV15 with TRBJ2-7; TRBD1 might be the D (6 bases). This CDR3 has 16 residues. Germline CDR1 reads LNHNV; CDR2 reads YYDKDF (reference sequence). Trimming shortened V by 0 bases and J by 2 bases, and 14 bases separated the two germline ends. As DNA, the CDR3 is TGTGCCACCAGCAGAGATCCAGGGGCGAGTCCCTACGAGCAGTACTTC. Translating gives CATSRDPGASPYEQYF.

This clone appeared a few times. V and J are TRBV7-7 and TRBJ1-1; no reliable D call. The CDR3 covers 13 residues. Trimming pared 5 bases from V and 5 bases from J, leaving 12 bases between. In germline, CDR1 is SSHAT, CDR2 FNYEAQ (reference sequence). The CDR3 DNA sequence: TGTGCCAGCAGCGAATCCCAAGAAACTGAAGCTTTCTTT. Encoded protein: CASSESQETEAFF.

CDR3 protein: CASSRTDSNQPQHF. CDR3 DNA sequence: TGTGCCAGCAGTCGGACCGACAGCAATCAGCCCCAGCATTTT. V gene TRBV6-5 combines with J gene TRBJ1-5; D ambiguous. Germline lookup yields CDR1 MNHEY and CDR2 SVGAGI. CDR3 length: 14 amino acids. Trimming took 5 bases from V and 1 from J, leaving 9 bases between them.

The V call is TRBV7-3, the J call TRBJ2-1; the D gene is possibly TRBD1 (6 bases). Germline V gives CDR1 SGHTA, CDR2 FQGTGA. The CDR3 covers 15 residues. Trimming removed 2 bases from V and 7 bases from J, with 15 bases in between. The CDR3 reads CASSLLGGETNEQFF. Written as DNA, the CDR3 is TGTGCCAGCAGCTTATTAGGGGGAGAAACGAATGAGCAGTTCTTC.

This rearrangement joins TRBV4-1 to TRBJ2-4; 8 bases fit TRBD1. The V gene's germline CDR1 is MGHRA and CDR2 YSYEKL. V was pared by 1 base and J by 2 bases, with 13 bases of the junction left unmatched. The CDR3 runs to 19 residues. The CDR3 nucleotides read TGCGCCAGCAGCCAAGGACCGGGACAGGCCGACCCCTCCAAAAACATTCAGTACTTC. It codes for CASSQGPGQADPSKNIQYF.

This clone was observed a handful of times. The rearrangement joins TRBV7-2 to TRBJ2-6, with a possible D match to TRBD2 (5 bases). This CDR3 spans 16 amino acids. Trimming took off 5 bases at V and 0 bases at J, with 11 bases between the two ends. Germline-derived CDR1 and CDR2 are SGHTA and FQGNSA. CDR3 DNA: TGTGCCAGCAGCAGACGAGGGAGCTCTGGGGCCAACGTCCTGACTTTC. Protein sequence: CASSRRGSSGANVLTF.